This is a list of T cell receptor beta chains from one sample in a study of blood T cell repertoires in COVID-19. Only in-frame clones appear in the TCRdb table, and some are missing; sequencing was by immunoSEQ multiplex PCR. The sample carries approximately 120,000 clones, about 82% recorded once. Sequencing used peripheral blood. Receptor source: a human donor in a cohort sampled during active COVID-19. The CDR3 runs from the conserved cysteine through the conserved F or W. D genes are given only for firm matches. The size entry is marked missing in some rows and otherwise reads once, few, many or a size class.

size: once
V: TRBV7-7
D: -
J: TRBJ2-7
DNA: TGTGCTAGCAGCTTAGAAGGGGGGGGAGAGCAGTACTTC
CDR3: CASSLEGGGEQYF

size: -
V: TRBV13
D: TRBD1
J: TRBJ2-3
DNA: TGTGCCAGCAGCGCCCACAGGGGAATCGGCACAGATACGCAGTATTTT
CDR3: CASSAHRGIGTDTQYF

size: -
V: TRBV7-2
D: TRBD1
J: TRBJ2-3
DNA: TGTGCCAGCAGCTTAGTTTCGACAGGGACAGATACGCAGTATTTT
CDR3: CASSLVSTGTDTQYF

size: -
V: TRBV19
D: TRBD1
J: TRBJ2-2
DNA: TGTGCCAGTAGTAAAGGACCTGAGGACAGGTTTGTGAACACCGGGGAGCTGTTTTTT
CDR3: CASSKGPEDRFVNTGELFF

size: -
V: TRBV7-9
D: TRBD1
J: TRBJ2-7
DNA: TGTGCCAGCAGCACCGGGACAGGGGAGCAGTACTTC
CDR3: CASSTGTGEQYF

size: -
V: TRBV3-1/TRBV3-2
D: -
J: TRBJ2-7
DNA: TGTGCCAGCAGCCAAGAGAGGTCGGCCCCGGGGTACTTC
CDR3: CASSQERSAPGYF

size: -
V: TRBV6-5
D: TRBD1
J: TRBJ2-7
DNA: TGTGCCAGCAATAGGGACAGACTCGGTGAGCAGTACTTC
CDR3: CASNRDRLGEQYF

size: -
V: TRBV12-3/TRBV12-4
D: -
J: TRBJ2-7
DNA: TGTGCCAGCAGTAGGGGTTACGAGCAGTACTTC
CDR3: CASSRGYEQYF

size: -
V: TRBV5-6
D: -
J: TRBJ1-3
DNA: TGTGCCAGCAGCTTGTTTTGGAGGGTAACTGGAAACACCATATATTTT
CDR3: CASSLFWRVTGNTIYF

size: once
V: TRBV19
D: TRBD1
J: TRBJ1-1
DNA: TGTGCCAGTAGTATAGTAGGGACAGGGTTTTGGGCTGAAGCTTTCTTT
CDR3: CASSIVGTGFWAEAFF

size: -
V: TRBV7-8
D: -
J: TRBJ1-2
DNA: TGTGCCAGCAGCTTACAGACCTCGGGGGTAGGAGGCTACACCTTC
CDR3: CASSLQTSGVGGYTF

size: -
V: TRBV5-1
D: TRBD1
J: TRBJ2-5
DNA: TGCGCCAGCAGCCTAGGACAGGGCGGGTCGGAGGAGACCCAGTACTTC
CDR3: CASSLGQGGSEETQYF

size: -
V: TRBV19
D: -
J: TRBJ2-3
DNA: TGTGCCAGTAGTATATTCGGGAGTAGCACAGATACGCAGTATTTT
CDR3: CASSIFGSSTDTQYF

size: -
V: TRBV5-1
D: TRBD1
J: TRBJ2-2
DNA: TGCGCCAGCAGCTTGGCTCCGGGACAGGGAGGATCCGGGGAGCTGTTTTTT
CDR3: CASSLAPGQGGSGELFF

size: -
V: TRBV9
D: -
J: TRBJ2-2
DNA: TGTGCCAGCGATGAGGCAGGGGAGTCCGGGGAGCTGTTTTTT
CDR3: CASDEAGESGELFF

size: -
V: TRBV6-1
D: -
J: TRBJ2-7
DNA: TGTGCCAGCAGTTATCTACGGGGAACCTACGAGCAGTACTTC
CDR3: CASSYLRGTYEQYF

size: -
V: TRBV6-5
D: TRBD2
J: TRBJ2-5
DNA: TGTGCCAGCAGCATTGATGCTAGCGGAGCTGAGACCCAGTACTTC
CDR3: CASSIDASGAETQYF

size: -
V: TRBV6-5
D: TRBD1
J: TRBJ2-7
DNA: TGTGCCAGCAGTTACACCGGACAGGGAAGCGAGCAGTACTTC
CDR3: CASSYTGQGSEQYF

size: -
V: TRBV9
D: TRBD2
J: TRBJ2-3
DNA: TGTGCCAGCAGCGTAGGACTAGCGGCCTATACAGATACGCAGTATTTT
CDR3: CASSVGLAAYTDTQYF

size: few
V: TRBV7-2
D: TRBD2
J: TRBJ2-7
DNA: TGTGCCAGCAGCCTAAACTTAGCGGGAGGGCCCTACGAGCAGTACTTC
CDR3: CASSLNLAGGPYEQYF

size: -
V: TRBV18
D: TRBD1
J: TRBJ1-6
DNA: TGTGCCAGCTCCCGGGACAGGGTAAATTCACCCCTCCACTTT
CDR3: CASSRDRVNSPLHF

size: -
V: TRBV5-4
D: TRBD1
J: TRBJ2-2
DNA: TGTGCCAGCAGCTCGCCCGGGACAGAGTACACCGGGGAGCTGTTTTTT
CDR3: CASSSPGTEYTGELFF

size: few
V: TRBV18
D: -
J: TRBJ1-5
DNA: TGTGCCAGCTCCGGCGGGGGCAATCAGCCCCAGCATTTT
CDR3: CASSGGGNQPQHF

size: -
V: TRBV7-8
D: -
J: TRBJ1-5
DNA: TGTGCCAGCAGCTTAAGGGGGGGGCAAGGCAATCAGCCCCAGCATTTT
CDR3: CASSLRGGQGNQPQHF

size: -
V: TRBV10-3
D: -
J: TRBJ2-7
DNA: TGTGCCATCGGAGGGGTCTACGAGCAGTACTTC
CDR3: CAIGGVYEQYF

size: -
V: TRBV5-8
D: TRBD1
J: TRBJ1-5
DNA: TGTGCCAGCAGAACCAGGGGGCGTCAGCCCCAGCATTTT
CDR3: CASRTRGRQPQHF

size: -
V: TRBV3-1/TRBV3-2
D: -
J: TRBJ1-1
DNA: TGTGCCAGCAGCCAAGATTACGGCACTGAAGCTTTCTTT
CDR3: CASSQDYGTEAFF

size: -
V: TRBV7-8
D: -
J: TRBJ2-7
DNA: TGTGCCAGCAGTTCCAAGATCAGTGGCGGGCCCTACGAGCAGTACTTC
CDR3: CASSSKISGGPYEQYF

size: -
V: TRBV19
D: TRBD2
J: TRBJ2-1
DNA: TGTGCCAGTAGTATTCCGGCTCTAGCGGGAGAACTGAATGAGCAGTTCTTC
CDR3: CASSIPALAGELNEQFF

size: -
V: TRBV7-6
D: TRBD2
J: TRBJ2-1
DNA: TGTGCCAGCAGCTTAGCAAATATGCTAGCGGGAGCGTACAATGAGCAGTTCTTC
CDR3: CASSLANMLAGAYNEQFF

size: -
V: TRBV27
D: TRBD2
J: TRBJ2-3
DNA: TGTGCCAGCAGTTTACCTCGTCATTCCCCGACTAGCGTCGGAAGCACAGATACGCAGTATTTT
CDR3: CASSLPRHSPTSVGSTDTQYF

size: -
V: TRBV14
D: TRBD2
J: TRBJ2-1
DNA: TGTGCCAGCAGCCAGGGACTAGCGGGAGCTAAGGTTGAGCAGTTCTTC
CDR3: CASSQGLAGAKVEQFF

size: -
V: TRBV18
D: -
J: TRBJ1-4
DNA: TGTGCCAGCTCAGCGATCTCCTTTCAGGGTGCAACTAATGAAAAACTGTTTTTT
CDR3: CASSAISFQGATNEKLFF

size: -
V: TRBV4-1
D: -
J: TRBJ2-7
DNA: TGCGCCAGCAGCCAAGCACAGGGGAGGACCTACGAGCAGTACTTC
CDR3: CASSQAQGRTYEQYF

size: -
V: TRBV9
D: TRBD1
J: TRBJ2-1
DNA: TGTGCCAGCAGCAGGACAGGGTCCAATGAGCAGTTCTTC
CDR3: CASSRTGSNEQFF

size: -
V: TRBV19
D: -
J: TRBJ2-5
DNA: TGTGCCACCAGGGTTGGGGAGACCCAGTACTTC
CDR3: CATRVGETQYF

size: once
V: TRBV4-1
D: -
J: TRBJ1-2
DNA: TGCGCCAGCAGCCAAGACGGGCAGGGCGGAGGCTACACCTTC
CDR3: CASSQDGQGGGYTF

size: -
V: TRBV14
D: -
J: TRBJ2-7
DNA: TGTGCCAGCAGCCAAGATTTCGGGGGGCAGGAGCAGTACTTC
CDR3: CASSQDFGGQEQYF

size: -
V: TRBV7-9
D: TRBD1
J: TRBJ1-4
DNA: TGTGCCAGCAGCCCCAAAAACCAGGGGGATGAAAAACTGTTTTTT
CDR3: CASSPKNQGDEKLFF

size: -
V: TRBV7-2
D: TRBD2
J: TRBJ2-1
DNA: TGTGCCAGCAGCTTAGCACTAGCGGGCTCCAATGAGCAGTTCTTC
CDR3: CASSLALAGSNEQFF

size: once
V: TRBV27
D: TRBD1
J: TRBJ1-1
DNA: TGTGCCAGCAGTCCCAGGGGGTTCGGGAACACTGAAGCTTTCTTT
CDR3: CASSPRGFGNTEAFF

size: -
V: TRBV6-2/TRBV6-3
D: -
J: TRBJ1-4
DNA: TGTGCCAGCAGTTACCCGCCAGGGAGGAATGAAAAACTGTTTTTT
CDR3: CASSYPPGRNEKLFF

size: -
V: TRBV9
D: TRBD2
J: TRBJ2-3
DNA: TGTGCCAGCAGCCCAAGCGGGACTAGCACAGATACGCAGTATTTT
CDR3: CASSPSGTSTDTQYF

size: -
V: TRBV28
D: -
J: TRBJ2-1
DNA: TGTGCCACCCGGGATACGGCCTACAATGAGCAGTTCTTC
CDR3: CATRDTAYNEQFF

size: -
V: TRBV5-1
D: TRBD2
J: TRBJ2-1
DNA: TGCGCCAGCAGCTTGGGTGTGACTAGCGGGAGGTTTGAGCAGTTCTTC
CDR3: CASSLGVTSGRFEQFF

size: -
V: TRBV27
D: TRBD2
J: TRBJ2-7
DNA: TGTGCCAGCAGTATACGGACTAGCGGGAGGGGTACCTACGAGCAGTACTTC
CDR3: CASSIRTSGRGTYEQYF

size: -
V: TRBV7-6
D: -
J: TRBJ2-1
DNA: TGTGCCAGCAGCTTTGGACTGAAGAATGAGCAGTTCTTC
CDR3: CASSFGLKNEQFF

size: -
V: TRBV6-5
D: -
J: TRBJ2-7
DNA: TGTGCCAGCAGTTACTCCGACACAGCCTACGAGCAGTACTTC
CDR3: CASSYSDTAYEQYF

size: -
V: TRBV3-1/TRBV3-2
D: TRBD2
J: TRBJ2-1
DNA: TGTGCCAGCAGCCAAGTGAGGGGGGGACTAGCGGACTCTAATGAGCAGTTCTTC
CDR3: CASSQVRGGLADSNEQFF

size: -
V: TRBV7-7
D: TRBD2
J: TRBJ2-5
DNA: TGTGCCAGCAGCTTAATTCCTAGGCTAGCGGGAGGAATGGAGACCCAGTACTTC
CDR3: CASSLIPRLAGGMETQYF